One sample yielded the 13 T cell receptor beta chains listed below, sequenced in a study of OX40 agonist ivuxolimab in advanced cancers. The data were produced by immunoSEQ multiplex PCR, yet TCRdb's version contains in-frame clones alone and is incomplete. The sample lists 60,000 to 65,000 clones; around 80% were seen once. This specimen consisted of CD4+ or CD8+ T cells sorted from blood, obtained in a trial of the OX40 agonist ivuxolimab. These receptor sequences come from an adult with an advanced solid tumor such as melanoma, head and neck, liver or kidney cancer.

This chain joins TRBV12-5 and TRBJ2-1, with 12 bases that match TRBD1. From germline, CDR1 is LGHNT and CDR2 FRNRAP. V gave up 6 bases and J gave up 5 bases; unmatched junction bases: 20. The CDR3 is made up of 20 amino acids. The chain's CDR3 is CASGRSRDRGRAGPNNEQFF. The CDR3, as DNA: TGTGCTAGTGGCCGTAGCCGGGACAGGGGGCGCGCGGGACCTAACAATGAGCAGTTCTTC. Drawing the rest from reference TRBV12-5 and TRBJ2-1, the complete variable domain is DARVTQTPRHKVTEMGQEVTMRCQPILGHNTVFWYRQTMMQGLELLAYFRNRAPLDDSGMPKDRFSAEMPDATLATLKIQPSEPRDSAVYFCASGRSRDRGRAGPNNEQFFGPGTRLTVL.

This clone was detected only once. The chain uses TRBV29-1 and TRBJ2-3; 9 nucleotides agree with TRBD2. The CDR3 has 13 residues. Germline V gives CDR1 SQVTM, CDR2 ANQGSEA. V gave up 5 bases and J gave up 3 bases; unmatched junction bases: 3. The CDR3 loop is CSVHLAGTDTQYF. CDR3 bases: TGCAGCGTTCATCTAGCGGGGACAGATACGCAGTATTTT.

The genes are TRBV5-1 and TRBJ2-1; a weak D match, TRBD2 (5 bases). Deletions cut 4 bases from V and 5 bases from J, with 19 bases between. The CDR3 contains 16 residues. The V gene's germline CDR1 is SGHRS and CDR2 YFSETQ. The CDR3 sequence is CASSPMGVALNNEQFF. The CDR3 region has the DNA TGCGCCAGCAGCCCCATGGGAGTAGCTCTCAACAATGAGCAGTTCTTC. The full variable domain, completed using reference TRBV5-1 and TRBJ2-1, is KAGVTQTPRYLIKTRGQQVTLSCSPISGHRSVSWYQQTPGQGLQFLFEYFSETQRNKGNFPGRFSGRQFSNSRSEMNVSTLELGDSALYLCASSPMGVALNNEQFFGPGTRLTVL.

The chain joins TRBV5-8 to TRBJ1-4, with 9 bases aligning to TRBD1. Unmatched junction bases numbered 5, after V lost 4 bases and J lost 4 bases. There are 15 residues in the CDR3. The germline CDR1 and CDR2 sequences are SGHTS and YDEGEE. Written as DNA, the CDR3 is TGTGCCAGCAGCGTAGGGACAGGGAGTAATGAAAAACTGTTTTTT. Translation gives CASSVGTGSNEKLFF.

J is TRBJ2-3 and V is TRBV7-3, with TRBD1 matching over 7 bases. The germline V gene encodes CDR1 SGHTA and CDR2 FQGTGA. V gave up 4 bases and J gave up 3 bases; unmatched junction bases: 4. The CDR3 totals 14 residues. This CDR3 reads CASSSSGGTDTQYF. CDR3 bases: TGTGCCAGCAGCTCTTCAGGGGGAACAGATACGCAGTATTTT.

J is TRBJ1-1 and V is TRBV7-9, with D unclear. CDR1 is SEHNR and CDR2 is FQNEAQ in the germline V gene (reference sequence). This CDR3 is 14 amino acids long. V was clipped by 5 bases and J by 4 bases, with 14 bases between them. CDR3 sequence: CASSITTIGTEAFF. The DNA of the CDR3 is TGTGCCAGCAGCATAACTACGATAGGCACTGAAGCTTTCTTT.

This clone appeared a few times. The chain uses TRBV16 and TRBJ1-4; D gene unclear. V dropped 6 bases and J dropped 2 bases, with 13 bases sitting between them. In germline, CDR1 is KGHSY, CDR2 FQNENV. The CDR3 loop spans 15 amino acids. The CDR3 DNA follows: TGTGCCAGCAGGCCCTCGGCCGCTACTAATGAAAAACTGTTTTTT. Amino acid sequence: CASRPSAATNEKLFF. Using reference TRBV16 and TRBJ1-4 for the parts outside the CDR3, the full variable domain is GEEVAQTPKHLVRGEGQKAKLYCAPIKGHSYVFWYQQVLKNEFKFLISFQNENVFDETGMPKERFSAKCLPNSPCSLEIQATKLEDSAVYFCASRPSAATNEKLFFGSGTQLSVL.

The chain has TRBV5-1 and TRBJ1-1; D possibly corresponds to TRBD1 (5 bases). Germline-derived CDR1 and CDR2 are SGHRS and YFSETQ. The CDR3 is 13 amino acids. V was trimmed by 1 base and J by 3 bases, leaving 7 bases between them. This CDR3 reads CASSLIRDTEAFF. The DNA for the CDR3 is TGCGCCAGCAGCTTGATCAGGGACACTGAAGCTTTCTTT.

This chain joins TRBV7-3 and TRBJ1-1; no clear D gene. V lost 5 bases to trimming and J lost 8 bases, with 15 bases between them. This CDR3 contains 13 residues. Looked up from germline, CDR1 is SGHTA and CDR2 is FQGTGA. The CDR3 bases are TGTGCCAGCAGCGTAAGGGCAGACTCCGAAGCTTTCTTT. This codes for CASSVRADSEAFF.

J is TRBJ2-1 and V is TRBV4-3, with TRBD2 identical over 7 bases. The J segment lost 7 bases and the V segment lost 0 bases, leaving 9 bases of the junction unmatched. The CDR3 runs to 16 residues. Germline V gene sequence: CDR1 LGHNA, CDR2 YSLEER. The CDR3 DNA sequence: TGCGCCAGCAGCCAAGATCTAAGCGGGGTGAGGAATGAGCAGTTCTTC. Its translation: CASSQDLSGVRNEQFF.

The chain couples TRBV27 to TRBJ2-2; 11 bases align to TRBD2. CDR1 is MNHEY, CDR2 SMNVEV, per germline (reference sequence). The CDR3 totals 14 residues. V lost 6 bases and J lost 7; bases outside the gene matches: 4. Here the CDR3 reads CASRLAGVFGELFF. The CDR3 nucleotides are TGTGCCAGCAGACTAGCGGGAGTTTTCGGGGAGCTGTTTTTT.

The rearrangement links TRBV11-1 to TRBJ1-1; D might be TRBD1 (5 bases). There are 13 residues in the CDR3. CDR1 is SGHAT and CDR2 is FQDESV in the germline V gene (reference sequence). V was clipped by 5 bases and J by 10 bases, with 17 bases between them. This chain's CDR3 is CASSTYQTARAFF. In DNA, the CDR3 is TGTGCCAGCAGCACATACCAGACAGCTAGAGCTTTCTTT. Combining the CDR3 with reference TRBV11-1 and TRBJ1-1 gives the whole variable domain EAEVAQSPRYKITEKSQAVAFWCDPISGHATLYWYRQILGQGPELLVQFQDESVVDDSQLPKDRFSAERLKGVDSTLKIQPAELGDSAMYLCASSTYQTARAFFGQGTRLTVV.

A few counts support this clone. The chain carries TRBV25-1 and TRBJ1-1, with a tentative D call TRBD1 (5 bases). The CDR3 is 15 residues long. From germline, CDR1 is MGHDK and CDR2 SYGVNS. Trimming stripped 3 bases from V and 2 bases from J, with 13 bases between. DNA of the CDR3: TGTGCCAGCAGTGACCCCAGGGCAGCAAACACTGAAGCTTTCTTT. Its protein is CASSDPRAANTEAFF.